A single sample gave rise to the 17 T cell receptor beta chains below, sequenced in a study of blood T cell repertoires in COVID-19. Using immunoSEQ multiplex PCR, the repertoire was profiled, and TCRdb retains in-frame clones only, with some absent. Here the sample spans roughly 300,000 clones, roughly 90% being singletons. The specimen sequenced was PBMCs or T cells enriched from blood (not recorded which). The receptors were gathered from a woman aged 25-40 years who had recovered from COVID-19.

V is TRBV28 and J is TRBJ2-7; weak D call: TRBD2 (5 bases). Trimming shortened V by 8 bases and J by 4 bases, and 12 bases separated the two germline ends. CDR3 length: 12 amino acids. Germline V CDR1 and CDR2: MDHEN, SYDVKM. CDR3 amino acids: CASGRGGYEQYF. CDR3 coding DNA: TGTGCCAGCGGGAGAGGCGGGTACGAGCAGTACTTC.

The chain employs TRBV29-1 and TRBJ2-1; 14 bases are shared with TRBD2. The CDR3 extends over 16 amino acids. The trim removed 3 bases at V and 4 bases at J, leaving 5 bases unmatched. The germline gives CDR1 SQVTM, CDR2 ANQGSEA. CDR3 in amino acids: CSVDGTSGGLYNEQFF. The CDR3 DNA reads TGCAGCGTTGACGGGACTAGCGGGGGCCTGTACAATGAGCAGTTCTTC.

The rearrangement joins TRBV28 to TRBJ1-5; 10 bases fit TRBD1. This CDR3 has 15 amino acids. Germline loops: CDR1 MDHEN, CDR2 SYDVKM. The junction had 8 bases not matched to a gene; V was cut back by 10 bases and J by 2 bases. For the CDR3, the DNA is TGTGCCACAAGACAGGGGGCGCGAGGCAATCAGCCCCAGCATTTT. Translated, it gives CATRQGARGNQPQHF.

This clone occurred once. The genes are TRBV5-1 and TRBJ1-2; D is ambiguous. V lost 3 bases and J lost 10, with 22 bases in between. Per the germline V gene, CDR1 is SGHRS and CDR2 is YFSETQ. The CDR3 covers 15 residues. CDR3 bases: TGCGCCAGCAGCTCCCTCTCCGGGTTCCAAGATGACTACACCTTC. It encodes CASSSLSGFQDDYTF.

The chain recombines TRBV9 with TRBJ1-2; D unclear. The CDR3 runs to 15 residues. Per germline, CDR1 SGDLS and CDR2 YYNGEE. V was trimmed by 4 bases and J by 4 bases, leaving 17 bases between them. The CDR3 DNA is TGTGCCAGCAGCCCGGGGAGTCCGGACCTCTATGGCTACACCTTC. Its protein is CASSPGSPDLYGYTF.

The chain links TRBV20-1 to TRBJ2-1; D unresolved. The CDR3 is 11 amino acids. CDR1 is DFQATT and CDR2 is SNEGSKA in the germline V gene (reference sequence). V lost 3 bases, J lost 8 bases, and 8 bases lay in between. DNA for the CDR3: TGCAGTGCTAGCAGGTTGGATGAGCAGTTCTTC. Encoded protein: CSASRLDEQFF.

The chain has TRBV28 and TRBJ2-7; D may be TRBD2 (5 bases). Trimming removed 5 bases from V and 3 bases from J, with 14 bases in between. This CDR3 is built from 14 residues. Germline V gives CDR1 MDHEN, CDR2 SYDVKM. In nucleotides, the CDR3 is TGTGCCAGCAGTCGGACTGATATTTACTACGAGCAGTACTTC. Its protein product is CASSRTDIYYEQYF.

V and J are TRBV28 and TRBJ2-1; TRBD2 matches 11 bases. This CDR3 has 16 residues. The trim removed 5 bases at V and 9 bases at J, leaving 12 bases unmatched. Germline V lookup: CDR1 MDHEN, CDR2 SYDVKM. Here the CDR3 reads CASSAPTSGKGGEQFF. DNA for the CDR3: TGTGCCAGCAGTGCCCCGACTAGCGGGAAGGGTGGTGAGCAGTTCTTC.

The CDR3 here is CASSIGSTQHF. The CDR3 coding sequence is TGTGCCAGTAGTATAGGAAGCACCCAGCATTTT. This chain links TRBV19 with TRBJ1-5, with D unclear. V gave up 1 base and J gave up 11 bases, with 6 bases separating them. Germline V gene data show CDR1 as LNHDA and CDR2 as SQIVND (reference sequence). The CDR3 consists of 11 residues.

The chain joins TRBV9 to TRBJ2-1, with D tentatively TRBD2 (6 bases). Germline lookup yields CDR1 SGDLS and CDR2 YYNGEE. V shed 3 bases and J shed 8 bases, with 21 bases lying between them. This CDR3 region has 16 residues. The CDR3 here is CASSAKLALGIDEQFF. The DNA of the CDR3 is TGTGCCAGCAGCGCGAAACTAGCCTTGGGTATCGATGAGCAGTTCTTC.

This rearrangement joins TRBV19 to TRBJ2-1; a possible D gene is TRBD1 (5 bases). The ends were cut back, 0 bases at V and 6 bases at J, with 12 bases in the middle. The germline V gene encodes CDR1 LNHDA and CDR2 SQIVND (reference sequence). The length of the CDR3 is 15 residues. Here the CDR3 reads CASSIEGANVNEQFF. In nucleotides, the CDR3 is TGTGCCAGTAGTATAGAAGGGGCTAATGTCAATGAGCAGTTCTTC.

The chain recombines TRBV7-6 with TRBJ2-5; D unresolved. Trimming stripped 1 base from V and 5 bases from J, with 11 bases between. The CDR3 consists of 14 residues. In germline, CDR1 is SGHVS, CDR2 FNYEAQ. DNA for the CDR3: TGTGCCAGCAGCTTAGGCTCCGGTTGGGAGACCCAGTACTTC. Translated, it gives CASSLGSGWETQYF.

J is TRBJ2-4 and V is TRBV20-1; D is unclear. V was pared by 3 bases and J by 0 bases, with 9 bases between. Germline V lookup: CDR1 DFQATT, CDR2 SNEGSKA (reference sequence). The length of the CDR3 is 14 residues. As DNA, the CDR3 is TGCAGTGCTAGTTTCCCAGGAGCCAAAAACATTCAGTACTTC. It codes for CSASFPGAKNIQYF.

The chain uses TRBV6-2 or TRBV6-3 and TRBJ1-5; D is unresolved. The CDR3 runs 16 residues. Trimming stripped 5 bases from V and 1 base from J, with 15 bases between. CDR1 and CDR2 (germline): MNHEY, SVGEGT. Written as DNA, the CDR3 is TGTGCCAGCAGTCCCACCCTAGACCTAAGCAATCAGCCCCAGCATTTT. Protein product: CASSPTLDLSNQPQHF.

This chain connects TRBV11-3 to TRBJ2-2, with D possibly being TRBD2 (6 bases). The V end was cut by 5 bases, the J end by 6 bases, with 16 bases between. CDR3 length equals 15 residues. Germline values: CDR1 SGHNT, CDR2 YENEEA. The CDR3: CASSPPGVGPGELFF. The CDR3, as DNA: TGTGCCAGCAGCCCACCGGGGGTGGGGCCCGGGGAGCTGTTTTTT.

The J gene is TRBJ2-7, the V gene TRBV5-4; tentatively, D is TRBD1 (6 bases). The V and J ends lost 0 bases and 6 bases respectively, with 19 bases between them. Per the germline V gene, CDR1 is SGHNT and CDR2 is YYREEE (reference sequence). The CDR3 totals 16 residues. DNA for the CDR3: TGTGCCAGCAGCTTGGGAGGGCGCACAGGGCAACTCGAGCAGTACTTC. Its protein product is CASSLGGRTGQLEQYF.

This chain's CDR3 is CASSEWNGELFF. CDR3 sequence (DNA): TGTGCCAGCTCGGAGTGGAACGGGGAGCTGTTTTTT. The rearrangement links TRBV6-5 to TRBJ2-2; D is unresolved. CDR3 length: 12 amino acids. From germline, CDR1 is MNHEY and CDR2 SVGAGI. Between the trimmed V and J ends, which lost 8 bases and 7 bases, there was a span of 11 bases.